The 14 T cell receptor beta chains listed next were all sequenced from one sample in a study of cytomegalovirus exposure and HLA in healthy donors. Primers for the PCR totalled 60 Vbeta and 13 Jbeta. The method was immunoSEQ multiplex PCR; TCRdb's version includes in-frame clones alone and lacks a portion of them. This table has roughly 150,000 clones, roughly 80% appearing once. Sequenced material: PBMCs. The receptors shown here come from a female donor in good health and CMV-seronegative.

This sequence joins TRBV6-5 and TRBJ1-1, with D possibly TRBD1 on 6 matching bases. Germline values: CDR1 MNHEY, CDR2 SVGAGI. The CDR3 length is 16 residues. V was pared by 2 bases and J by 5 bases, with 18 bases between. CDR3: CASSYPTGRGGTEAFF. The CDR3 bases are TGTGCCAGCAGTTACCCTACCGGCAGGGGCGGGACTGAAGCTTTCTTT.

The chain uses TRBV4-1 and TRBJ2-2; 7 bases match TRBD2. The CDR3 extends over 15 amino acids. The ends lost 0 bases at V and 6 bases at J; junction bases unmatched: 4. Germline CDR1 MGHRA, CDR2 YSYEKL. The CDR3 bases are TGCGCCAGCAGCCAAGATTCACTAGCGTCCGGGGAGCTGTTTTTT. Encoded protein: CASSQDSLASGELFF.

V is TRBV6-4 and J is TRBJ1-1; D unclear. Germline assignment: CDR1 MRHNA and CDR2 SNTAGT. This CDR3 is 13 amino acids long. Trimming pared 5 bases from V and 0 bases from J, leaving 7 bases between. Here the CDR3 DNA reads TGTGCCAGCAGTCCACAAATGAACACTGAAGCTTTCTTT. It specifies CASSPQMNTEAFF.

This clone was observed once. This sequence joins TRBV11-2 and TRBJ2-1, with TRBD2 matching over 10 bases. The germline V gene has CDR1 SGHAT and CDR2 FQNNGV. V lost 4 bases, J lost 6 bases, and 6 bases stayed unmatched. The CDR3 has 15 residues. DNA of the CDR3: TGTGCCAGCAGCTCACAGCGGGGGGGCCCCAATGAGCAGTTCTTC. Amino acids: CASSSQRGGPNEQFF.

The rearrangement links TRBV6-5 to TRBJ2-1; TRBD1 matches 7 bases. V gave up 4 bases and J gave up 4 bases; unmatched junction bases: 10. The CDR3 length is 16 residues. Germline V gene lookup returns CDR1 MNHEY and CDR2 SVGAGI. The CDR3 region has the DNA TGTGCCAGCAGTTCAGCCCCTCCCAGGGGGTACAATGAGCAGTTCTTC. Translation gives CASSSAPPRGYNEQFF.

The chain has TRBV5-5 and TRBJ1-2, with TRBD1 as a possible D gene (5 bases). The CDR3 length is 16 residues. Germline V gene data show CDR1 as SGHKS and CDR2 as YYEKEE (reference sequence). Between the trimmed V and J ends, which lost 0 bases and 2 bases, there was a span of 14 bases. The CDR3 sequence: CASSLGVGGVNYGYTF. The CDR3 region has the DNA TGTGCCAGCAGCTTGGGTGTCGGGGGGGTGAACTATGGCTACACCTTC. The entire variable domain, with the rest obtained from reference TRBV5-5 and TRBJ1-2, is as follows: DAGVTQSPTHLIKTRGQQVTLRCSPISGHKSVSWYQQVLGQGPQFIFQYYEKEERGRGNFPDRFSARQFPNYSSELNVNALLLGDSALYLCASSLGVGGVNYGYTFGSGTRLTVV.

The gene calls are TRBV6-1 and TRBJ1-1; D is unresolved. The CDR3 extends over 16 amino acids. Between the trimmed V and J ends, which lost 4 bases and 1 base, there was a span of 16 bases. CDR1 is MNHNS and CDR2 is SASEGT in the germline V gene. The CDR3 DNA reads TGTGCCAGCAGTGTCGCCGGCCCTTGGGCGAACACTGAAGCTTTCTTT. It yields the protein CASSVAGPWANTEAFF.

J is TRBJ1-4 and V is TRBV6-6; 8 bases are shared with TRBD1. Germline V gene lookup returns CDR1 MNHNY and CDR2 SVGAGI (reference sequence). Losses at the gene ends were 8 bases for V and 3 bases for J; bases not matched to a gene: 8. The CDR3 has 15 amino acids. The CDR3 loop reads CASGSGGQANEKLFF. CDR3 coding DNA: TGTGCCAGCGGGTCAGGGGGCCAGGCTAATGAAAAACTGTTTTTT.

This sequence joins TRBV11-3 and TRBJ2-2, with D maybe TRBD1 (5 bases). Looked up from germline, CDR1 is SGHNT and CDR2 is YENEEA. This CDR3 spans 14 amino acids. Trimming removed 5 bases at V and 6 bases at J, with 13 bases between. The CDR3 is CASSPRAGSGELFF. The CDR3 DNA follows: TGTGCCAGCAGCCCCCGTGCAGGGTCCGGGGAGCTGTTTTTT. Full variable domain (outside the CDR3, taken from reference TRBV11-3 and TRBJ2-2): EAGVVQSPRYKIIEKKQPVAFWCNPISGHNTLYWYLQNLGQGPELLIRYENEEAVDDSQLPKDRFSAERLKGVDSTLKIQPAELGDSAVYLCASSPRAGSGELFFGEGSRLTVL.

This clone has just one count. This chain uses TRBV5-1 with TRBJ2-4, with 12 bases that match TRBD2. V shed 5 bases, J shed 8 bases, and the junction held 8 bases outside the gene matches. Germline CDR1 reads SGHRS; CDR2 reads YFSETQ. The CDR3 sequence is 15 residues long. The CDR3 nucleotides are TGCGCCAGCAGACATCTAGCGGGAGGGCAAGACATTCAGTACTTC. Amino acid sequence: CASRHLAGGQDIQYF.

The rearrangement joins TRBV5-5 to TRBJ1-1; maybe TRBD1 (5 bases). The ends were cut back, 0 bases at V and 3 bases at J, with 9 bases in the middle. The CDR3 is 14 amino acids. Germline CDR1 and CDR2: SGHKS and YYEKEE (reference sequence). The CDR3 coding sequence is TGTGCCAGCAGCTTGGGGGGCACTTACACTGAAGCTTTCTTT. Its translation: CASSLGGTYTEAFF. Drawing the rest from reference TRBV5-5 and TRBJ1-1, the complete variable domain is DAGVTQSPTHLIKTRGQQVTLRCSPISGHKSVSWYQQVLGQGPQFIFQYYEKEERGRGNFPDRFSARQFPNYSSELNVNALLLGDSALYLCASSLGGTYTEAFFGQGTRLTVV.

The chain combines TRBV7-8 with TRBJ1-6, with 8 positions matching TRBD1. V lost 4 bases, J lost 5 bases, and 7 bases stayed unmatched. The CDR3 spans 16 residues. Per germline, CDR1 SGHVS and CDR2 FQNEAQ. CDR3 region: CASSSGYRGNNSPLHF. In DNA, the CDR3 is TGTGCCAGCAGCTCAGGATACAGGGGGAATAATTCACCCCTCCACTTT.

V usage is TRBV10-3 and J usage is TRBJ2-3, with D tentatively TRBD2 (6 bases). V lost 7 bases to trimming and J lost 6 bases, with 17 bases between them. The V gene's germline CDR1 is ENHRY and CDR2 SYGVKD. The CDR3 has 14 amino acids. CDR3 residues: CAITSGTPPDTQYF. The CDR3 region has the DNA TGTGCCATCACCTCCGGGACTCCTCCCGATACGCAGTATTTT.

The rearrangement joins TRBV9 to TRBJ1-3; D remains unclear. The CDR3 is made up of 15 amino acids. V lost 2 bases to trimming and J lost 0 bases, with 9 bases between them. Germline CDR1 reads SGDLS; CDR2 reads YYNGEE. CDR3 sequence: CASSVSSLSGNTIYF. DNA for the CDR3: TGTGCCAGCAGCGTCAGTTCCCTCTCTGGAAACACCATATATTTT.